The sequence of this T cell receptor beta chain was determined in a study of blood T cell repertoires in COVID-19. Looking at the study overall: T cells, B-cell-depleted T cells, or PBMCs supplied cDNA or gDNA.

Everyone who took part was 18 to 89 years old, and they came from about two dozen US areas. Recovered status in Cohort 3 required two negative PCRs, clearance, or symptom resolution. Produced via immunoSEQ multiplex PCR; TCRdb's table is partial and in-frame only. The table records 150,000 to 200,000 clones, roughly 82% of them present only once. Germline CDR1 GTSNPN, CDR2 SVGIG (reference sequence). V shed 3 bases, J shed 1 base, and the junction held 3 bases outside the gene matches. CDR3 size: 14 residues. The sequenced material came from PBMCs or T cells enriched from blood (not recorded which). The chain links TRBV30 to TRBJ1-3; 7 bases line up with TRBD1. The clonotype originates from a man between 50 and 59 years old who had recovered from COVID-19. DNA for the CDR3: TGTGCCTGGAGGACAGGGCCTTCTGGAAACACCATATATTTT. The encoded protein is CAWRTGPSGNTIYF.